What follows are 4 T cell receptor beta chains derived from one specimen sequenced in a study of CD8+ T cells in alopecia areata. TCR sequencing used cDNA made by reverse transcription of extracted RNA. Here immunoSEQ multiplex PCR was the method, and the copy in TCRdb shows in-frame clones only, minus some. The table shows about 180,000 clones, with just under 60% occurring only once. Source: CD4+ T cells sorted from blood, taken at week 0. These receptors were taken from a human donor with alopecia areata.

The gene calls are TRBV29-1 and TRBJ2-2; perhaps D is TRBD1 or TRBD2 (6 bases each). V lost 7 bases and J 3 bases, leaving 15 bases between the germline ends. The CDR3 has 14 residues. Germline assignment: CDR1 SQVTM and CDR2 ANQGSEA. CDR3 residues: CSAGPGADTGELFF. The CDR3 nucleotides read TGCAGCGCGGGCCCGGGGGCAGACACCGGGGAGCTGTTTTTT.

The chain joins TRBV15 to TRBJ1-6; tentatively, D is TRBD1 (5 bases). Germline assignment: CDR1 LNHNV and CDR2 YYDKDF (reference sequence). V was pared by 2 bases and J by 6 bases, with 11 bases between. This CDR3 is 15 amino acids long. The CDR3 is CATSRTRARNSPLHF. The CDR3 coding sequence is TGTGCCACCAGCAGAACCAGGGCACGTAATTCACCCCTCCACTTT.

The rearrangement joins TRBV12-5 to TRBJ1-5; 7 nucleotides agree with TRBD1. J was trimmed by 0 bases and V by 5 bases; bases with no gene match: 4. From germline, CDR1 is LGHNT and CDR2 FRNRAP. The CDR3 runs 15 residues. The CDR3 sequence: CASGLGQVSNQPQHF. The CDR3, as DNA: TGTGCTAGTGGTCTAGGACAGGTTAGCAATCAGCCCCAGCATTTT.

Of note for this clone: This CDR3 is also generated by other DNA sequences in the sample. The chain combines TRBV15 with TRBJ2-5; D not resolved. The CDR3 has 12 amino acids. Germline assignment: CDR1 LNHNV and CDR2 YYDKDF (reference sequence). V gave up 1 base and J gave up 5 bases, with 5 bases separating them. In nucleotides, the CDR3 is TGTGCCACCAGCAGAGTCGGGGAGACCCAGTACTTC. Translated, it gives CATSRVGETQYF.